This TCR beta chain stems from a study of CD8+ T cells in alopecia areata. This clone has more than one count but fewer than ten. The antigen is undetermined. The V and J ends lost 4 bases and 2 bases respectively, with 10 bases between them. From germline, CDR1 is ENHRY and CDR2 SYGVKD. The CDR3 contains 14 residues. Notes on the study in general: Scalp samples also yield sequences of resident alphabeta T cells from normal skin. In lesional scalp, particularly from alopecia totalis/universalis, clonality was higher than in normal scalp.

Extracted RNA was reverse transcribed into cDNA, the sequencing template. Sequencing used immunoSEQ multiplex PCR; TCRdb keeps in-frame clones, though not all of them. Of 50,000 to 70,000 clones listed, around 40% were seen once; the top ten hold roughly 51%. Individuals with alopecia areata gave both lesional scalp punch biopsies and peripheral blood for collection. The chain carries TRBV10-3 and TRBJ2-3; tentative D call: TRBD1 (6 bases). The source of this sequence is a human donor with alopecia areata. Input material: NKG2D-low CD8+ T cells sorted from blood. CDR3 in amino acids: CAISGTGYTDTQYF. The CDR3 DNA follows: TGTGCCATCAGTGGAACAGGGTACACAGATACGCAGTATTTT.